This T cell receptor beta chain was profiled in a study of blood T cell repertoires in COVID-19. Background on the study: Sites in the United States, Italy and Spain provided acute and convalescent COVID-19 samples. T cells, B-cell-depleted T cells, or PBMCs provided the cDNA or gDNA that served as material.

Per the authors' pipeline: The authors estimated nucleated cell counts from reference gene primer amplification. TCRdb's table, derived via immunoSEQ multiplex PCR, lists solely in-frame clones and lacks some. The DNA was the basis for D and trimming; V, J and clone size are from that table. In the table there are a few hundred thousand clones, about four fifths of which are singletons. The CDR3 runs to 13 residues. Per germline, CDR1 SGHNT and CDR2 YYREEE (reference sequence). V lost 4 bases, J lost 11 bases, and 18 bases lay in between. The TCR comes from a human donor with acute or convalescent COVID-19. The donor label of this sample is uncertain. What was sequenced was peripheral blood. The rearrangement joins TRBV5-4 to TRBJ1-1; possibly TRBD1 for D (5 bases). The chain's CDR3 is CASSVRGPDTAFF. The CDR3 bases are TGTGCCAGCAGCGTAAGGGGCCCGGATACGGCTTTCTTT.